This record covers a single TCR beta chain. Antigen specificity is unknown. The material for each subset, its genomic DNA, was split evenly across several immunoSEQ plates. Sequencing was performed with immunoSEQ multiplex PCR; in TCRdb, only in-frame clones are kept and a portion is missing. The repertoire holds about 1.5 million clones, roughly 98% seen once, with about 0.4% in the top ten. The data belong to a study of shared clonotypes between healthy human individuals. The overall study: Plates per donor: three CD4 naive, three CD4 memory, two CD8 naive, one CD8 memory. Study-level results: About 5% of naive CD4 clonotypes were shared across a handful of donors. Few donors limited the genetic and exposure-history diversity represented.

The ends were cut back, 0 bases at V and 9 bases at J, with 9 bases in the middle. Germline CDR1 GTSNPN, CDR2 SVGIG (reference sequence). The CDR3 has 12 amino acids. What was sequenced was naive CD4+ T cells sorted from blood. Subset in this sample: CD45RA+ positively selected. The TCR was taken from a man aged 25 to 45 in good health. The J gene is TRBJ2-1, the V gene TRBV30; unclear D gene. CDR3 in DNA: TGTGCCTGGAGTGTACGCAGATTTGAGCAGTTCTTC. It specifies CAWSVRRFEQFF.